This is a list of T cell receptor beta chains from one sample in a study of blood T cell repertoires in COVID-19. Libraries were prepared by immunoSEQ multiplex PCR; TCRdb keeps only in-frame clonotypes and omits some of them. The table shows approximately 250,000 clones, with 85% to 90% occurring only once. Sequenced input: peripheral blood. The receptors were gathered from a man younger than 35 with active or convalescent COVID-19. Each CDR3 is given without its conserved first and last residue.

TRBV11-2	ASSFRREAEAF
TRBV3-1/TRBV3-2	ASSQDPLRGSYNSPLH
TRBV2	ASSRSGQGNQPQH
TRBV27	ASNLAGAPGKNIQY
TRBV9	ASSARQEQF
TRBV21-1	ASSKLGVRPSGYNEQF
TRBV5-4	ASSGPLGGSYNEQF
TRBV4-3	ASSQAISGSGTGELF
TRBV24-1	ATSDADQPQH
TRBV5-4	ASSLVREPNYGYT
TRBV23-1	ASEFRGQPGYEQY
TRBV6-4	ASSDSETGNSPLH
TRBV6-1	ASSESAVSGRGYT
TRBV11-2	ASSLGLANYGYT
TRBV23-1	ASSLAPQETQY
TRBV6-4	ASSDSGLGGYT
TRBV27	ASSFAAGGTPDTQY
TRBV6-5	ASNGVRNGNTEAF
TRBV6-2/TRBV6-3	ASSYHGGSLGEQY
TRBV30	AWNGASGTYKTQY
TRBV9	ASSVGGMNTEAF
TRBV7-2	ASSDGTLMETQY
TRBV27	ASSPGPLRQY
TRBV19	ASSGLAGVLSYEQY
TRBV5-1	ASSLVTAGKNIQY
TRBV10-1	ASRSDTTYEQY